Below, 10 T cell receptor beta chains from the same sample are listed, as sequenced in a study of blood T cells in healthy people across ages. A sample-barcoded 5' primer and a J-beta primer mix were used in a second PCR of roughly 6 to 11 cycles. Using its own MiXCR run on the 5' RACE reads, TCRdb lists one record per CDR3 protein. The sample has some 920,000 distinct CDR3 sequences; 51% are singletons. Specimen: blood. Source of these receptors: a woman in her fifties or sixties in good health.

V and J are TRBV10-3 and TRBJ2-7; 12 bases line up with TRBD2. CDR1 ENHRY and CDR2 SYGVKD come from the germline V gene. V lost 4 bases and J lost 6; bases outside the gene matches: 7. CDR3 length: 15 amino acids. DNA of the CDR3: TGTGCCATCAGTGGGGGACTAGCGGGCTACGGCGAGCAGTACTTC. Translating it yields CAISGGLAGYGEQYF.

This clonotype has ten or more counts. V usage is TRBV4-1 and J usage is TRBJ2-3; TRBD2 matches at 13 bases. Per germline, CDR1 MGHRA and CDR2 YSYEKL. V trimming: 4 bases; J trimming: 5 bases; junction bases outside the gene matches: 12. This CDR3 comprises 18 residues. In DNA form, the CDR3 reads TGCGCCAGCAGCCCCCTCCAACTAGCGGGAGGGTACAGAGATACGCAGTATTTT. It specifies CASSPLQLAGGYRDTQYF.

CDR3 DNA sequence: TGTGCCAGCAGTTGGGGGGCGGGCACCGGGGAGCTGTTTTTT. This encodes CASSWGAGTGELFF. The chain recombines TRBV6-6 with TRBJ2-2, with D perhaps TRBD1 or TRBD2 (6 bases each). V was shortened by 4 bases and J by 4 bases, with 10 bases between the two germline ends. The CDR3 has 14 residues. The germline V gene encodes CDR1 MNHNY and CDR2 SVGAGI (reference sequence).

The chain joins TRBV28 to TRBJ2-2; 9 bases match TRBD1. The CDR3 runs to 16 residues. V lost 4 bases to trimming and J lost 5 bases; unmatched junction nucleotides: 8. CDR1 MDHEN and CDR2 SYDVKM come from the germline V gene. The CDR3 spells CASSWDRAALTGELFF. The CDR3 nucleotides read TGTGCCAGCAGTTGGGACAGGGCTGCCCTGACCGGGGAGCTGTTTTTT.

The chain is built from TRBV5-1 and TRBJ2-3, with TRBD1 identical over 8 bases. The junction had 7 bases not matched to a gene; V was cut back by 5 bases and J by 2 bases. Germline-derived CDR1 and CDR2 are SGHRS and YFSETQ. This CDR3 has 15 amino acids. For the CDR3, the DNA is TGCGCCAGCAGAGGGGACAGGCTTATCACAGATACGCAGTATTTT. It specifies CASRGDRLITDTQYF.

This clonotype was detected many times. The J gene is TRBJ1-5, the V gene TRBV5-1, with a weak D call TRBD1 (5 bases). This CDR3 is 14 amino acids long. CDR1 is SGHRS and CDR2 is YFSETQ in the germline V gene. The V end lost 0 bases, the J end lost 7 bases, and 11 bases lay between the germline ends. The DNA for the CDR3 is TGCGCCAGCAGCTTGGGAGGGGTAGGACAGCCCCAGCATTTT. Amino acids: CASSLGGVGQPQHF.

This chain joins TRBV3-1 and TRBJ1-2, with no clear D. CDR3 length equals 13 residues. V was shortened by 3 bases and J by 6 bases, with 11 bases between the two germline ends. Per the germline V gene, CDR1 is LGHDT and CDR2 is YNNKEL (reference sequence). CDR3 loop: CASSQTAKNGYTF. CDR3 nucleotide sequence: TGTGCCAGCAGCCAGACTGCGAAGAATGGCTACACCTTC.

The chain combines TRBV18 with TRBJ1-1; weak D call: TRBD1 (6 bases). The CDR3 spans 14 residues. CDR1 is KGHSH, CDR2 LQKENI, per germline. V was trimmed by 1 base and J by 5 bases, leaving 11 bases between them. The DNA for the CDR3 is TGTGCCAGCTCACCACGTTCCGGACAGACTGAAGCTTTCTTT. Protein product: CASSPRSGQTEAFF.

This clonotype was seen a few times. The rearrangement uses TRBV13 and TRBJ2-3; 7 bases fit TRBD1. The CDR3 consists of 20 residues. The germline gives CDR1 PRHDT, CDR2 FYEKMQ (reference sequence). V lost 5 bases and J lost 0; bases outside the gene matches: 20. In nucleotides, the CDR3 is TGTGCCAGCAGCCCTCGGGACAGTCAAAAAGAAGAGGTTAGCACAGATACGCAGTATTTT. Residues: CASSPRDSQKEEVSTDTQYF.

The rearrangement uses TRBV2 and TRBJ2-7; D is unresolved. This CDR3 is built from 15 residues. Germline V gene data show CDR1 as SNHLY and CDR2 as FYNNEI. Trimming cost V 7 bases and J 0 bases, with 16 bases left between them. CDR3 nucleotide sequence: TGTGCCAGCATAAGGGCCCACTCGAGCTCCTACGAGCAGTACTTC. This codes for CASIRAHSSSYEQYF.